This passage covers 9 T cell receptor beta chains from one sample sequenced in a study of blood T cells in healthy people across ages. Through a sample-barcoded 5' primer and a J-beta primer mix, a second PCR was run for roughly 6 to 11 cycles. TCRdb used MiXCR to reprocess the 5' RACE reads, holding one entry per CDR3 protein. The sample includes about 680,000 distinct CDR3 sequences, about 52% of them seen just once. The sample comprised blood. Receptor source: a woman aged 55-69 years in good health.

This clonotype was recorded once. The chain has TRBV3-1 and TRBJ2-7; 11 bases are shared with TRBD2. The CDR3 runs to 16 residues. Trimming took 1 base from V and 4 from J; bases not matched to a gene: 6. The germline CDR1 and CDR2 sequences are LGHDT and YNNKEL (reference sequence). CDR3 coding DNA: TGTGCCAGCAGCCAAGGGGATAGCGGGAGGGGATACGAGCAGTACTTC. Amino acid sequence: CASSQGDSGRGYEQYF.

This clonotype was observed a handful of times. The chain carries TRBV12-5 and TRBJ2-1; D may be TRBD2 (6 bases). V was clipped by 3 bases and J by 0 bases, with 15 bases between them. CDR1 LGHNT and CDR2 FRNRAP come from the germline V gene. This CDR3 contains 17 residues. Here the CDR3 DNA reads TGTGCTAGTGGTTTTGCCCCCGTGGGAGGCTCCTACAATGAGCAGTTCTTC. Translated, it gives CASGFAPVGGSYNEQFF.

The gene calls are TRBV20-1 and TRBJ1-5; D remains ambiguous. CDR3 size: 13 residues. Per germline, CDR1 DFQATT and CDR2 SNEGSKA (reference sequence). The V end lost 1 base, the J end lost 3 bases, and 7 bases lay between the germline ends. The CDR3 DNA reads TGCAGTGCTAGAGGGTTGGACAATCAGCCCCAGCATTTT. Its protein is CSARGLDNQPQHF.

The J gene is TRBJ2-1, the V gene TRBV7-9; D remains ambiguous. V lost 2 bases and J lost 6, with 8 bases in between. CDR1 is SEHNR and CDR2 is FQNEAQ in the germline V gene (reference sequence). The CDR3 runs 13 residues. DNA of the CDR3: TGTGCCAGCAGCTTAACTGGGGTCAATGAGCAGTTCTTC. It yields the protein CASSLTGVNEQFF.

The gene calls are TRBV20-1 and TRBJ2-7; TRBD2 matches at 14 bases. The germline CDR1 and CDR2 sequences are DFQATT and SNEGSKA (reference sequence). The CDR3 runs to 15 residues. Trimming at V came to 3 bases and at J to 7 bases, leaving 8 bases not matched to a gene. The CDR3 here is CSASHGTSGRFEQYF. The CDR3 region has the DNA TGCAGTGCTAGTCACGGGACTAGCGGGAGATTTGAGCAGTACTTC.

The V gene is TRBV28, the J gene TRBJ1-3; D may be TRBD1 (6 bases). V lost 5 bases, J lost 1 base, and 9 bases lay in between. There are 14 residues in the CDR3. In germline, CDR1 is MDHEN, CDR2 SYDVKM. CDR3 in DNA: TGTGCCAGCAGTACGACAGGATCTGGAAACACCATATATTTT. Translated: CASSTTGSGNTIYF.

The genes are TRBV7-9 and TRBJ1-4; no firm D call. The CDR3 spans 13 residues. V gave up 4 bases and J gave up 6 bases, with 9 bases separating them. CDR1 and CDR2 (germline): SEHNR, FQNEAQ (reference sequence). In DNA form, the CDR3 reads TGTGCCAGCAGCTCCTCTCCTCATGAAAAACTGTTTTTT. It translates to CASSSSPHEKLFF. The full variable domain, completed using reference TRBV7-9 and TRBJ1-4, is DTGVSQNPRHKITKRGQNVTFRCDPISEHNRLYWYRQTLGQGPEFLTYFQNEAQLEKSRLLSDRFSAERPKGSFSTLEIQRTEQGDSAMYLCASSSSPHEKLFFGSGTQLSVL.

The chain recombines TRBV30 with TRBJ1-4; D is unclear. Trimming took off 4 bases at V and 7 bases at J, with 7 bases between the two ends. The germline V gene has CDR1 GTSNPN and CDR2 SVGIG (reference sequence). The CDR3 totals 11 residues. The DNA for the CDR3 is TGTGCCTGGATACTGGGTGAAAAACTGTTTTTT. Amino acids: CAWILGEKLFF.

Only a few counts were recorded for this clonotype. The genes are TRBV14 and TRBJ2-3, with D unresolved. The CDR3 has 15 amino acids. V shed 4 bases and J shed 4 bases, with 15 bases lying between them. Germline loops: CDR1 SGHDN, CDR2 FVKESK. In DNA form, the CDR3 reads TGTGCCAGCAGCCCTCAACTCGGACCGGCAGATACGCAGTATTTT. The encoded protein is CASSPQLGPADTQYF.